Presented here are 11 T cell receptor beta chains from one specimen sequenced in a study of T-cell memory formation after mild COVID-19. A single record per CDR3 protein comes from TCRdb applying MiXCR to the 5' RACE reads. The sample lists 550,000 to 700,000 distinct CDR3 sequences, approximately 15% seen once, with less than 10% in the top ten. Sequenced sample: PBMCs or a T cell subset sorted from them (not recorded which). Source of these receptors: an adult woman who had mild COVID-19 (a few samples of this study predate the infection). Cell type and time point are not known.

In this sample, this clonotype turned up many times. As DNA, the CDR3 is TGTGCCAGCAGCGGTAGCGGATCCTACAATGAGCAGTTCTTC. This sequence encodes CASSGSGSYNEQFF. The genes are TRBV7-2 and TRBJ2-1; possibly TRBD2 for D (6 bases). The germline CDR1 and CDR2 sequences are SGHTA and FQGNSA. Trimming removed 5 bases at V and 1 base at J, with 9 bases between. The CDR3 is 14 amino acids. Using reference TRBV7-2 and TRBJ2-1 for the parts outside the CDR3, the full variable domain is GAGVSQSPSNKVTEKGKDVELRCDPISGHTALYWYRQSLGQGLEFLIYFQGNSAPDKSGLPSDRFSAERTGGSVSTLTIQRTQQEDSAVYLCASSGSGSYNEQFFGPGTRLTVL.

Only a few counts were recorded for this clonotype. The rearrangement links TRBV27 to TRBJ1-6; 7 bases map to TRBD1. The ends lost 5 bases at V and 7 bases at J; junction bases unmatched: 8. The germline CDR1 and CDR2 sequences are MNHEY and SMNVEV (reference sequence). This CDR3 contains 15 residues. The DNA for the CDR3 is TGTGCCAGCAGTCGCGGGACAGTTTACAATTCACCCCTCCACTTT. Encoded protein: CASSRGTVYNSPLHF.

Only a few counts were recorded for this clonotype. The CDR3 DNA follows: TGTGCCAGCAGTTATACGACAGGGGTCCCCGGGGAGCTGTTTTTT. Encoded protein: CASSYTTGVPGELFF. The genes are TRBV27 and TRBJ2-2; 8 bases line up with TRBD1. The CDR3 spans 15 residues. With 4 bases clipped from V and 6 bases from J, the junction kept 7 bases outside the gene matches. Germline V gene data show CDR1 as MNHEY and CDR2 as SMNVEV (reference sequence).

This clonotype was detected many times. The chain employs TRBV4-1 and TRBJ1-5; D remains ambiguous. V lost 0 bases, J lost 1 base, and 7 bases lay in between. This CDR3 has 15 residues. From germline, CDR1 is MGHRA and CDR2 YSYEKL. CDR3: CASSQEPASNQPQHF. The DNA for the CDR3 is TGCGCCAGCAGCCAAGAGCCGGCAAGCAATCAGCCCCAGCATTTT.

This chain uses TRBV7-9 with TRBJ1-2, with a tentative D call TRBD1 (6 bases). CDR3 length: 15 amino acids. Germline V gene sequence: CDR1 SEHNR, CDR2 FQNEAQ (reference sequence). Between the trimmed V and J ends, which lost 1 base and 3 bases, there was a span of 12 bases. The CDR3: CASSLVQGKDYGYTF. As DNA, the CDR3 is TGTGCCAGCAGCTTAGTGCAGGGGAAGGACTATGGCTACACCTTC.

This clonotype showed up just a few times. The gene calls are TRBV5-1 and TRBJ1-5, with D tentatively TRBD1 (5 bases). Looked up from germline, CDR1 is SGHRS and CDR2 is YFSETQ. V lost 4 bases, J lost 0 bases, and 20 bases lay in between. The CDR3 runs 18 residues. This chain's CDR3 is CASSPVPRGGYSNQPQHF. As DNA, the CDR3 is TGCGCCAGCAGCCCGGTCCCGAGGGGAGGGTATAGCAATCAGCCCCAGCATTTT. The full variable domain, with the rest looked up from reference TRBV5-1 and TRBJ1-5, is KAGVTQTPRYLIKTRGQQVTLSCSPISGHRSVSWYQQTPGQGLQFLFEYFSETQRNKGNFPGRFSGRQFSNSRSEMNVSTLELGDSALYLCASSPVPRGGYSNQPQHFGDGTRLSIL.

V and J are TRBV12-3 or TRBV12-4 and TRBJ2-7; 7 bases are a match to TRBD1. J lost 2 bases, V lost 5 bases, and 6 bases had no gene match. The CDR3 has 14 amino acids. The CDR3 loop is CASSPGTVAYEQYF. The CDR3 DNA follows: TGTGCCAGCAGTCCCGGGACAGTTGCCTACGAGCAGTACTTC.

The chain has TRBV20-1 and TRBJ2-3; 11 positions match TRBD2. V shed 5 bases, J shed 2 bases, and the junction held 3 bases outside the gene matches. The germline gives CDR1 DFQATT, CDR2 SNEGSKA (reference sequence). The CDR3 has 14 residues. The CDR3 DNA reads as TGCAGTGCTGTAGCGGGGGGGCTCACAGATACGCAGTATTTT. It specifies CSAVAGGLTDTQYF.

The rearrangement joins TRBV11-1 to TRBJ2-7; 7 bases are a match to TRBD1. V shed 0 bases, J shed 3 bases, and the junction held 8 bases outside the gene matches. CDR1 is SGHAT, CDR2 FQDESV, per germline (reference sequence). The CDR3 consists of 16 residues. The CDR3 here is CASSLAPGQVGYEQYF. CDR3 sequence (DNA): TGTGCCAGCAGCTTAGCGCCAGGACAGGTGGGCTACGAGCAGTACTTC.

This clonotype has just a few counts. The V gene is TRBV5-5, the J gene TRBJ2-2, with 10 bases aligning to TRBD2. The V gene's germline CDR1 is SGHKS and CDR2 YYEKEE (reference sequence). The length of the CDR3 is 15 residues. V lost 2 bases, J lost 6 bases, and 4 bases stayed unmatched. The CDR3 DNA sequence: TGTGCCAGCAGCTTTAACAGCGGGGGGGCCGGGGAGCTGTTTTTT. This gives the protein CASSFNSGGAGELFF.

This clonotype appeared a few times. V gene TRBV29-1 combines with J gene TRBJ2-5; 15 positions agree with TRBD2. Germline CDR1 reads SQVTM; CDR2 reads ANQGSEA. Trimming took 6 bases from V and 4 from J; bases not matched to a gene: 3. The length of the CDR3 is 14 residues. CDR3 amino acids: CSVVGLAGGETQYF. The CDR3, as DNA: TGCAGCGTCGTGGGACTAGCGGGGGGAGAGACCCAGTACTTC. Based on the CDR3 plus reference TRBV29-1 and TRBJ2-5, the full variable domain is SAVISQKPSRDICQRGTSLTIQCQVDSQVTMMFWYRQQPGQSLTLIATANQGSEATYESGFVIDKFPISRPNLTFSTLTVSNMSPEDSSIYLCSVVGLAGGETQYFGPGTRLLVL.